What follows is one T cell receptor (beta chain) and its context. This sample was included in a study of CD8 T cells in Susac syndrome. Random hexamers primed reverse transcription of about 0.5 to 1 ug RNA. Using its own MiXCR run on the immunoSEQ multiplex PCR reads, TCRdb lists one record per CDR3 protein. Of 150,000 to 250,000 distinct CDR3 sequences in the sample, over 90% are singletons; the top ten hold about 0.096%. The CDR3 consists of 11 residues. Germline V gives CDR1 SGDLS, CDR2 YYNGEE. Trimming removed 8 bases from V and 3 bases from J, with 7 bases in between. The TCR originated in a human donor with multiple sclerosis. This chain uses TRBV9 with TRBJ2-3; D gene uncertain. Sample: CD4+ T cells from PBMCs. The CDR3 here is CASARTDTQYF. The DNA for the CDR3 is TGTGCCAGTGCCCGAACAGATACGCAGTATTTT.